These 25 T cell receptor beta chains were all obtained from the same sample, sequenced in a study of CD8+CD57+ T cells in acquired aplastic anemia. The TCR beta profiling, which covered VDJ combination and CDR3 sequence, was carried out using genomic DNA as the template. Each CDR3 protein is one row after TCRdb ran MiXCR on the reads. The repertoire consists of about 68,000 distinct CDR3 sequences, with roughly half occurring once and the leading ten covering about 8.3%. The sequenced sample consisted of sorted CD4+, CD8+, or CD8+CD57+ T cells (not recorded which) from PBMCs. All receptors derive from a human donor in good health, serving as a control.

The chain has TRBV19 and TRBJ2-7; the match to TRBD2 covers 10 bases. The V segment lost 3 bases and the J segment 2 bases; nucleotides outside the gene matches: 4. The germline CDR1 and CDR2 sequences are LNHDA and SQIVND (reference sequence). The CDR3 is made up of 15 amino acids. The CDR3 protein is CASSIGSGGPYEQYF. DNA for the CDR3: TGTGCCAGTAGTATCGGTAGCGGGGGGCCCTACGAGCAGTACTTC.

V and J are TRBV2 and TRBJ2-7; 8 nucleotides line up with TRBD1. The CDR3 has 15 amino acids. Germline lookup yields CDR1 SNHLY and CDR2 FYNNEI. J gave up 5 bases and V 1 base, and 7 bases lay outside the gene matches. This chain's CDR3 is CASSEGFQGAHEQYF. CDR3 DNA: TGTGCCAGCAGTGAAGGTTTTCAGGGGGCCCACGAGCAGTACTTC.

The chain combines TRBV29-1 with TRBJ2-5; no firm D call. The germline V gene encodes CDR1 SQVTM and CDR2 ANQGSEA. Trimming cost V 3 bases and J 1 base, with 3 bases left between them. The CDR3 is 11 amino acids. CDR3 nucleotides: TGCAGCGTTGACGTCCAAGAGACCCAGTACTTC. This codes for CSVDVQETQYF.

The V gene is TRBV19, the J gene TRBJ1-2, with D unclear. The CDR3 loop spans 15 amino acids. Trimming cost V 4 bases and J 4 bases, with 16 bases left between them. Germline assignment: CDR1 LNHDA and CDR2 SQIVND (reference sequence). Here the CDR3 DNA reads TGTGCCAGTAGTACCCACAGAGACTCTAGCTATGGCTACACCTTC. Amino acids: CASSTHRDSSYGYTF.

Details on this clonotype: Compared with germline, one end of the junction differs, possibly owing to a read error. V gene TRBV10-3 combines with J gene TRBJ2-6, with TRBD2 matching over 8 bases. The CDR3 is made up of 18 amino acids. Germline V CDR1 and CDR2: ENHRY, SYGVKD. CDR3 residues: CALSEFAGGFSGANVLTF. The CDR3 DNA follows: TGTGCCCTCAGCGAATTTGCGGGGGGCTTCTCTGGGGCCAACGTCCTGACTTTC.

The CDR3: CASTQRNQPQHF. DNA of the CDR3: TGTGCCAGTACCCAAAGAAATCAGCCCCAGCATTTT. The rearrangement uses TRBV19 and TRBJ1-5; unclear D gene. Per the germline V gene, CDR1 is LNHDA and CDR2 is SQIVND (reference sequence). The CDR3 consists of 12 residues. Trimming took 7 bases from V and 4 from J, leaving 8 bases between them.

The chain couples TRBV19 to TRBJ2-3; TRBD2 matches at 9 bases. This CDR3 spans 15 amino acids. Germline trimming cut 3 bases from V and 4 bases from J; bases unmatched to any gene: 5. Germline V CDR1 and CDR2: LNHDA, SQIVND (reference sequence). In nucleotides, the CDR3 is TGTGCCAGTAGTATCTTAGCGGGAGATCCAGATACGCAGTATTTT. Residues: CASSILAGDPDTQYF.

This clonotype ranks as medium-sized. The chain couples TRBV7-2 to TRBJ2-5; perhaps D is TRBD1 or TRBD2 (5 bases each). Germline V gives CDR1 SGHTA, CDR2 FQGNSA. Trimming pared 5 bases from V and 5 bases from J, leaving 12 bases between. The CDR3 runs to 13 residues. The CDR3 region has the DNA TGTGCCAGCAGCCCACTTTGGGGGGAGACCCAGTACTTC. Amino acids: CASSPLWGETQYF.

The chain joins TRBV19 to TRBJ2-5; D unclear. The V end was cut by 4 bases, the J end by 3 bases, with 12 bases between. The CDR3 has 14 residues. In germline, CDR1 is LNHDA, CDR2 SQIVND (reference sequence). The CDR3 reads CASSTSTAEETQYF. CDR3 in DNA: TGTGCCAGTAGTACGTCCACGGCTGAAGAGACCCAGTACTTC.

This clonotype was recorded at least ten times. V gene TRBV18 combines with J gene TRBJ2-7; D ambiguous. Germline V gene lookup returns CDR1 KGHSH and CDR2 LQKENI. The CDR3 is made up of 14 amino acids. Trimming shortened V by 0 bases and J by 3 bases, and 9 bases separated the two germline ends. This CDR3 reads CASSPPLRNYEQYF. The CDR3 DNA reads as TGTGCCAGCTCACCACCCCTGAGGAACTACGAGCAGTACTTC.

The chain has TRBV7-3 and TRBJ1-2; D not certain. The CDR3 runs to 16 residues. Germline V gene lookup returns CDR1 SGHTA and CDR2 FQGTGA. V lost 0 bases and J lost 6, with 17 bases in between. The CDR3 loop is CASSLTPRVGRDGYTF. CDR3 bases: TGTGCCAGCAGCTTAACCCCGCGAGTAGGGCGCGATGGCTACACCTTC.

There are many counts of this clonotype. The CDR3 nucleotides read TGTGCCAGCAGCCAGATGGGGGCCCGGGCTTTCTTT. Its translation is CASSQMGARAFF. V gene TRBV11-2 combines with J gene TRBJ1-1; maybe TRBD1 (6 bases). Germline assignment: CDR1 SGHAT and CDR2 FQNNGV. The CDR3 sequence is 12 residues long. The V gene lost 5 bases and the J gene lost 11 bases, with 15 bases spanning the gap.

This clonotype was seen just once. The chain employs TRBV15 and TRBJ2-5; TRBD1 aligns across 8 bases. V was pared by 2 bases and J by 5 bases, with 4 bases of the junction left unmatched. CDR3 length equals 14 residues. Germline V lookup: CDR1 LNHNV, CDR2 YYDKDF (reference sequence). The CDR3 coding sequence is TGTGCCACCAGCAGACAGGGGGCCGGGGAGACCCAGTACTTC. Amino acid sequence: CATSRQGAGETQYF.

V gene TRBV7-6 combines with J gene TRBJ1-2; 9 positions agree with TRBD1. This CDR3 has 14 residues. Germline CDR1 is SGHVS and CDR2 is FNYEAQ. With V trimmed by 5 bases and J by 7 bases, 8 bases remained unmatched. CDR3 bases: TGTGCCAGCAGCCTCCGGGACAGGGTTGTTGGCTACACCTTC. Protein product: CASSLRDRVVGYTF. The entire variable domain, with the rest obtained from reference TRBV7-6 and TRBJ1-2, is as follows: GAGVSQSPRYKVTKRGQDVALRCDPISGHVSLYWYRQALGQGPEFLTYFNYEAQQDKSGLPNDRFSAERPEGSISTLTIQRTEQRDSAMYRCASSLRDRVVGYTFGSGTRLTVV.

In this sample, this clonotype turned up many times. The chain employs TRBV20-1 and TRBJ2-7; 11 bases match TRBD2. Germline CDR1 is DFQATT and CDR2 is SNEGSKA (reference sequence). V gave up 0 bases and J gave up 3 bases; unmatched junction bases: 7. The CDR3 totals 16 residues. CDR3 sequence: CSARDPTSGGRYEQYF. In nucleotides, the CDR3 is TGCAGTGCTAGAGACCCAACTAGCGGGGGCCGCTACGAGCAGTACTTC.

V and J are TRBV10-2 and TRBJ1-5; tentative D call: TRBD1 (5 bases). V lost 0 bases and J 3 bases, leaving 9 bases between the germline ends. This CDR3 comprises 15 residues. The germline V gene has CDR1 WSHSY and CDR2 SAAADI. The CDR3 nucleotides are TGCGCCAGCAGTGAGTCCGGAGGGGACAATCAGCCCCAGCATTTT. Its protein product is CASSESGGDNQPQHF.

With regard to this clonotype: One end of the junction fails to match germline, which may point to a read error. The gene calls are TRBV9 and TRBJ1-2; 7 nucleotides agree with TRBD1. This CDR3 has 15 residues. The germline gives CDR1 SGDLS, CDR2 YYNGEE. This CDR3 is CASSLTAGTDYGYAF. The CDR3 DNA sequence: TGTGCCAGCAGCCTCACCGCGGGGACAGACTATGGCTACGCCTTC.

CDR3 in DNA: TGTGCCAGCAGCTTAGACAGGGTAAATGAGCAGTTCTTC. Residues: CASSLDRVNEQFF. J is TRBJ2-1 and V is TRBV7-6; tentative D call: TRBD1 (6 bases). Germline assignment: CDR1 SGHVS and CDR2 FNYEAQ. The CDR3 loop spans 13 amino acids. Trimming left V 1 base short and J 7 bases short, with 8 bases between. Looking up the rest from reference TRBV7-6 and TRBJ2-1 gives the full variable domain: GAGVSQSPRYKVTKRGQDVALRCDPISGHVSLYWYRQALGQGPEFLTYFNYEAQQDKSGLPNDRFSAERPEGSISTLTIQRTEQRDSAMYRCASSLDRVNEQFFGPGTRLTVL.

This sequence joins TRBV20-1 and TRBJ2-3, with TRBD2 identical over 14 bases. V was clipped by 1 base and J by 3 bases; unmatched bases: 3. In germline, CDR1 is DFQATT, CDR2 SNEGSKA (reference sequence). This CDR3 comprises 16 residues. The CDR3 region has the DNA TGCAGTGCTAGAGGCGGACTAGCGGGAGGTACAGATACGCAGTATTTT. Its translation: CSARGGLAGGTDTQYF.

This rearrangement joins TRBV12-3 or TRBV12-4 to TRBJ1-1; D possibly corresponds to TRBD1 (5 bases). The CDR3 has 14 residues. V shed 7 bases and J shed 1 base, with 13 bases lying between them. The CDR3 sequence is CASTDDRPNTEAFF. DNA of the CDR3: TGTGCCAGCACCGACGACAGACCGAACACTGAAGCTTTCTTT.

The CDR3 sequence is CASSEGTWGEQFF. The CDR3 nucleotides read TGTGCCAGCAGTGAAGGGACATGGGGTGAGCAGTTCTTC. The rearrangement uses TRBV2 and TRBJ2-1; maybe TRBD1 (5 bases). The CDR3 is 13 amino acids. V was trimmed by 1 base and J by 9 bases, leaving 10 bases between them. From germline, CDR1 is SNHLY and CDR2 FYNNEI.

The chain joins TRBV2 to TRBJ1-1, with D maybe TRBD1 (6 bases). The V gene lost 5 bases and the J gene lost 6 bases, with 16 bases spanning the gap. Germline V gene lookup returns CDR1 SNHLY and CDR2 FYNNEI. The CDR3 is 14 amino acids. The CDR3 sequence is CASSTLTGPAEAFF. The CDR3 bases are TGTGCCAGCAGTACACTGACAGGTCCCGCTGAAGCTTTCTTT.

J is TRBJ1-1 and V is TRBV10-3; 9 nucleotides match TRBD1. Germline V lookup: CDR1 ENHRY, CDR2 SYGVKD. This CDR3 has 14 residues. J gave up 5 bases and V 6 bases, and 7 bases lay outside the gene matches. CDR3 coding DNA: TGTGCCATCAGAGGGACAGGGCAGGGTACTGAAGCTTTCTTT. This encodes CAIRGTGQGTEAFF.

As regards this clonotype: A much larger clone is a single base away; this may be a read error. The genes are TRBV27 and TRBJ2-3, with D perhaps given as TRBD1 or TRBD2 (6 bases each). Germline V lookup: CDR1 MNHEY, CDR2 SMNVEV (reference sequence). The CDR3 has 15 residues. The CDR3 sequence: CASSFGGRDTGTQYF. DNA of the CDR3: TGTGCCAGCAGTTTCGGGGGCAGGGACACAGGTACGCAGTATTTT.

This clonotype has more than one count but fewer than ten. Since no conserved phenylalanine or tryptophan closes the CDR3, a read error is the likely cause. This chain links TRBV7-8 with TRBJ2-1; no clear D. V was shortened by 2 bases and J by 5 bases, with 10 bases between the two germline ends. The CDR3 is 14 amino acids. Germline-derived CDR1 and CDR2 are SGHVS and FQNEAQ. CDR3 residues: CASSLLEVNNEQFL. The CDR3 bases are TGTGCCAGCAGCTTACTAGAGGTCAACAATGAGCAGTTCCTC.